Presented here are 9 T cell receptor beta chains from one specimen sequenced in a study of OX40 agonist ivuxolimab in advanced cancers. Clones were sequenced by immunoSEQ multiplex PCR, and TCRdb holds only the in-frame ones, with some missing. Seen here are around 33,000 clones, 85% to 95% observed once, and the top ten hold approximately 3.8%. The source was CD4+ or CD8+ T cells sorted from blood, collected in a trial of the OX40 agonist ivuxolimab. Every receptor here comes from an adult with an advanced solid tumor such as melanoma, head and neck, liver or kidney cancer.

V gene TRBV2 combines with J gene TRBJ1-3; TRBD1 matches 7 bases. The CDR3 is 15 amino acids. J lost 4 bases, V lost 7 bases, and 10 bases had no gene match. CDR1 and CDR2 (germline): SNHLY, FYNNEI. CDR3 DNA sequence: TGTGCCAGCACGATGGCAAGGGGGCAGGGAAACACCATATATTTT. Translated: CASTMARGQGNTIYF.

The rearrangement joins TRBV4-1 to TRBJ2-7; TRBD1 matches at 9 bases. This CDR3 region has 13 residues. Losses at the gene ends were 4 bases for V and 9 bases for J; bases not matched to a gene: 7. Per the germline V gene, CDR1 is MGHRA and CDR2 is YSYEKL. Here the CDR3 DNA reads TGCGCCAGCAGCCGCACAGGGGGCCCAGTGCAGTACTTC. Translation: CASSRTGGPVQYF.

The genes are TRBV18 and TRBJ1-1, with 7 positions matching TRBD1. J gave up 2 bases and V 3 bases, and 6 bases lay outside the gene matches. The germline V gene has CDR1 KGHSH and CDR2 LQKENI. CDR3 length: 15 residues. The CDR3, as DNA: TGTGCCAGCTCACCCAGACAGGGTGGTAACACTGAAGCTTTCTTT. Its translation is CASSPRQGGNTEAFF. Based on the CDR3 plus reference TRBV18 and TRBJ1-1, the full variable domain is NAGVMQNPRHLVRRRGQEARLRCSPMKGHSHVYWYRQLPEEGLKFMVYLQKENIIDESGMPKERFSAEFPKEGPSILRIQQVVRGDSAAYFCASSPRQGGNTEAFFGQGTRLTVV.

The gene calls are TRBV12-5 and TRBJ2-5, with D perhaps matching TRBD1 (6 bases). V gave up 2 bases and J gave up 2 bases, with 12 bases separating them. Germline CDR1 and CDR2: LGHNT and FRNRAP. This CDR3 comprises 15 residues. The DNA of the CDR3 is TGTGCTAGTGGTTTGAGCAGGACAGTACAAGAGACCCAGTACTTC. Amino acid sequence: CASGLSRTVQETQYF.

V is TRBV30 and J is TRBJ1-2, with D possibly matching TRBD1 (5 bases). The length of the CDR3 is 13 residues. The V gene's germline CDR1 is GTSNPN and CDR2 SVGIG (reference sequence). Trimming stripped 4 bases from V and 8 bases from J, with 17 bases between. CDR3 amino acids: CAWKEGPPRGYTF. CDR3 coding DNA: TGTGCCTGGAAGGAGGGGCCGCCAAGAGGCTACACCTTC.

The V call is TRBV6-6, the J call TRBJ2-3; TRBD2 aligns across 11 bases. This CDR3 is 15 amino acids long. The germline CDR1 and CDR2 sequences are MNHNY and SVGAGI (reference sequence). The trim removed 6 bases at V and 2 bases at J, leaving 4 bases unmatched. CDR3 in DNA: TGTGCCAGCAGAGTAGCGGGAGGGGACACAGATACGCAGTATTTT. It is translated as CASRVAGGDTDTQYF.

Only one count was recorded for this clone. CDR3 residues: CASDIGGGQETQYF. The CDR3 nucleotides read TGTGCCAGCGACATAGGGGGAGGGCAAGAGACCCAGTACTTC. The V call is TRBV28, the J call TRBJ2-5; a possible D gene is TRBD2 (7 bases). The CDR3 length is 14 residues. V lost 8 bases, J lost 2 bases, and 15 bases lay in between. The germline CDR1 and CDR2 sequences are MDHEN and SYDVKM.

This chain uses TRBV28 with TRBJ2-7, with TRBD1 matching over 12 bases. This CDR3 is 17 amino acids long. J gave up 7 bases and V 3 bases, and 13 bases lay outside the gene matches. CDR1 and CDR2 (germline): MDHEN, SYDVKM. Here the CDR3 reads CASSLGWWGQGAREQYF. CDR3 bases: TGTGCCAGCAGTTTGGGTTGGTGGGGACAGGGGGCGCGGGAGCAGTACTTC. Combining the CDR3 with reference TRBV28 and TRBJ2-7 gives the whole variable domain DVKVTQSSRYLVKRTGEKVFLECVQDMDHENMFWYRQDPGLGLRLIYFSYDVKMKEKGDIPEGYSVSREKKERFSLILESASTNQTSMYLCASSLGWWGQGAREQYFGPGTRLTVT.

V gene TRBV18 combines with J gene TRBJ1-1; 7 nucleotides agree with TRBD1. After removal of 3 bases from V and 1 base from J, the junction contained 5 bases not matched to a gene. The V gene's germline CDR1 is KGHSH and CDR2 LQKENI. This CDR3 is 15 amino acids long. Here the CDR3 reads CASSPLQGRNTEAFF. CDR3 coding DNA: TGTGCCAGCTCACCCCTACAGGGGAGGAACACTGAAGCTTTCTTT.